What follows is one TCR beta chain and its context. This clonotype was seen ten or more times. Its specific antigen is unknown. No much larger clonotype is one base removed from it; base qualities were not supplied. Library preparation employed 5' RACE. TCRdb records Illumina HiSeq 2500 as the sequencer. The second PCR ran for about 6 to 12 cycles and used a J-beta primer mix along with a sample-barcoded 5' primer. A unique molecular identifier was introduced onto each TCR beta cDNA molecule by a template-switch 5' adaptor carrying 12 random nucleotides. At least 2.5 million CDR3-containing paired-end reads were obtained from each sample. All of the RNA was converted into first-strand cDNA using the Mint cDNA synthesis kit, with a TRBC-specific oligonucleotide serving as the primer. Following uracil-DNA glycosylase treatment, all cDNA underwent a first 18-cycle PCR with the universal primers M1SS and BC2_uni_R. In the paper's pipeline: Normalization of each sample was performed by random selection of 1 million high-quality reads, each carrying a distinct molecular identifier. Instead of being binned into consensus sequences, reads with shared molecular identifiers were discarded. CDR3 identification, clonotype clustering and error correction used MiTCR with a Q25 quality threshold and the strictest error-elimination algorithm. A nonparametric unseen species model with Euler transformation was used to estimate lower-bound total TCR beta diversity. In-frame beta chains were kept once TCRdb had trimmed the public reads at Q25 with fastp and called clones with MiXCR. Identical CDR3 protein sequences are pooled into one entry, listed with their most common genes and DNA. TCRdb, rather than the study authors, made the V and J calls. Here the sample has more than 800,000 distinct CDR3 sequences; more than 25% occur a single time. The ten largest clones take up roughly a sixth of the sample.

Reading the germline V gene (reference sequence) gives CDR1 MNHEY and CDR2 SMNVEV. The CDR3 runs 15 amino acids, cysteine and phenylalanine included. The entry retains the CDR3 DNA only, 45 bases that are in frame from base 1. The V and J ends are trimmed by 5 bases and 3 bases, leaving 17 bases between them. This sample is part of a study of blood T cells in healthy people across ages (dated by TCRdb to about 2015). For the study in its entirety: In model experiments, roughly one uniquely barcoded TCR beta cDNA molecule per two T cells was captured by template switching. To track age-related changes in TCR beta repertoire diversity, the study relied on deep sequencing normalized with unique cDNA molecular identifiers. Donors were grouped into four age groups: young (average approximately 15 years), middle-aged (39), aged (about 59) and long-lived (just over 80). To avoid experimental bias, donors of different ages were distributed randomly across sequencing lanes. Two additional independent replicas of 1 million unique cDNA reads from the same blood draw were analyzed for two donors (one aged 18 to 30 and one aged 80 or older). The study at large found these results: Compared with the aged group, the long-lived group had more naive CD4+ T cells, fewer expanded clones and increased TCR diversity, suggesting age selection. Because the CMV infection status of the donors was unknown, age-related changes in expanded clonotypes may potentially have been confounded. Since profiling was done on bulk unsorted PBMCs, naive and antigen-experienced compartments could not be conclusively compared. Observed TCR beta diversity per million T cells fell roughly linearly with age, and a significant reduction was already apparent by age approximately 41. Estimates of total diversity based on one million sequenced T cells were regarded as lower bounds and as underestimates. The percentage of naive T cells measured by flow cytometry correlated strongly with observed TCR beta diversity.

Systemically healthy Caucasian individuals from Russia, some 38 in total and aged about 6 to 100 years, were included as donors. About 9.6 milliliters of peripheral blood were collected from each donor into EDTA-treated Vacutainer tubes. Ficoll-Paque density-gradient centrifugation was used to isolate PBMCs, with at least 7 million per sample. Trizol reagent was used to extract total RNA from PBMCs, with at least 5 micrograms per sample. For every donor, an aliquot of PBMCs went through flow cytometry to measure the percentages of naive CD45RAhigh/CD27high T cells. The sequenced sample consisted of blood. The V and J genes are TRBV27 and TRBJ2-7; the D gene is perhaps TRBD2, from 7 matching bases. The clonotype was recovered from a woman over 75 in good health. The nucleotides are TGTGCCAGCAGTACGAACAGGGAGGGGGGCTACGAGCAGTACTTC. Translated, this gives CASSTNREGGYEQYF.